This T cell receptor (beta chain) was obtained from a study of T cell changes during pregnancy in multiple sclerosis. The CDR3 has 15 residues. Trimming stripped 4 bases from V and 6 bases from J, with 19 bases between. CDR1 and CDR2 (germline): GTSNPN, SVGIG (reference sequence). Only in-frame clones appear in the TCRdb table, and some are missing; sequencing was by immunoSEQ multiplex PCR. Of 55,000 to 95,000 clones in the sample, 85% to 95% are singletons; the top ten hold roughly 2%. The genes are TRBV30 and TRBJ1-5; D gene ambiguous. This clonotype was obtained from a female donor in good health, enrolled as a control in a pregnancy study. The specimen was peripheral blood, collected in the second trimester of pregnancy. This CDR3 reads CAWNGGTEGGQPQHF. In DNA form, the CDR3 reads TGTGCCTGGAACGGTGGTACGGAGGGTGGTCAGCCCCAGCATTTT.